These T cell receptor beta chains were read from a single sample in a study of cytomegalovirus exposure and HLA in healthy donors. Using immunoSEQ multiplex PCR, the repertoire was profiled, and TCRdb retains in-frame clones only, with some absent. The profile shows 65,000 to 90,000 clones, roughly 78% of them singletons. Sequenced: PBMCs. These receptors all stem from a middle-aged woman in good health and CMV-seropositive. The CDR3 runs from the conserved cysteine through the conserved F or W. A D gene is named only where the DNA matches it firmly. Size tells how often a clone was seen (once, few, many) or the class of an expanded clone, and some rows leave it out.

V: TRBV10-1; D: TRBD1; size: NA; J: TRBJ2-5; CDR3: CASSESPGQGQETQYF; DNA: TGCGCCAGCAGTGAGTCGCCGGGACAGGGCCAAGAGACCCAGTACTTC
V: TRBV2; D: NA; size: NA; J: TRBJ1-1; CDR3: CASSVDSTTEAFF; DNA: TGTGCCAGCAGTGTAGACAGTACCACTGAAGCTTTCTTT
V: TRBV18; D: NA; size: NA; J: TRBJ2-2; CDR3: CASSPQPSEELFF; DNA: TGTGCCAGCTCACCACAACCAAGCGAGGAGCTGTTTTTT
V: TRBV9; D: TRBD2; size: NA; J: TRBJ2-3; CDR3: CASSVRTSAGDTQYF; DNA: TGTGCCAGCAGCGTAAGGACTAGCGCGGGAGATACGCAGTATTTT
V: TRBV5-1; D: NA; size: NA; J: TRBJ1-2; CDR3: CASSSGRQVYGYTF; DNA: TGCGCCAGCAGCTCCGGGCGACAGGTCTATGGCTACACCTTC
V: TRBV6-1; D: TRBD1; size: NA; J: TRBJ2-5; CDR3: CASEFSGTAQETQYF; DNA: TGTGCCAGCGAGTTCTCCGGGACAGCACAAGAGACCCAGTACTTC
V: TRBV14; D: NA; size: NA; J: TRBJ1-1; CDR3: CASRMDSGWNTEAFF; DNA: TGTGCCAGCAGGATGGACAGCGGTTGGAACACTGAAGCTTTCTTT
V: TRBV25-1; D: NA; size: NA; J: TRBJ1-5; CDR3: CASSEFRGQPQHF; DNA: TGTGCCAGCAGTGAGTTCCGGGGTCAGCCCCAGCATTTT
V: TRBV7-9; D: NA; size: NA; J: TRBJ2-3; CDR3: CASSLEGGSTDTQYF; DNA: TGTGCCAGCAGCTTAGAGGGAGGTAGCACAGATACGCAGTATTTT
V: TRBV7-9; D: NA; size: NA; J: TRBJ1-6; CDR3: CASSSIGKEKDSPLHF; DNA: TGTGCCAGCAGCTCCATCGGGAAAGAGAAGGATTCACCCCTCCACTTT
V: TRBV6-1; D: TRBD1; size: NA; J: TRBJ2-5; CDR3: CASSGGQGAGETQYF; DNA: TGTGCCAGCAGTGGGGGACAGGGGGCCGGCGAGACCCAGTACTTC
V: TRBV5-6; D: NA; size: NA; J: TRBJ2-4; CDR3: CASSLTPGSRKNIQYF; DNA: TGTGCCAGCAGCCTCACTCCCGGGAGCCGAAAAAACATTCAGTACTTC
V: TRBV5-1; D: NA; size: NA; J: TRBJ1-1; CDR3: CASSLGLSGTEAFF; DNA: TGCGCCAGCAGCTTGGGACTATCGGGGACTGAAGCTTTCTTT
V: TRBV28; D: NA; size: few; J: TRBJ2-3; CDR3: CASSTPALGPTDTQYF; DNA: TGTGCCAGCAGTACGCCGGCCTTGGGCCCCACAGATACGCAGTATTTT
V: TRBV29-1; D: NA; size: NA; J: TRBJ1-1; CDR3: CSAVDGGGTEAFF; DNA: TGCAGCGCTGTGGACGGCGGGGGCACTGAAGCTTTCTTT
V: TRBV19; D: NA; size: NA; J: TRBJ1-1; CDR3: CASSIGATNTEAFF; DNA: TGTGCCAGTAGTATCGGTGCTACGAACACTGAAGCTTTCTTT
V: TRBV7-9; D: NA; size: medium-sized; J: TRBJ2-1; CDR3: CASSLVGTSYNEQFF; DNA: TGTGCCAGCAGCTTAGTGGGGACTTCTTACAATGAGCAGTTCTTC
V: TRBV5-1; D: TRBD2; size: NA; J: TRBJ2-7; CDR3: CASSREGSSGGYEQYF; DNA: TGCGCCAGCAGCCGGGAAGGGTCTAGCGGGGGCTACGAGCAGTACTTC
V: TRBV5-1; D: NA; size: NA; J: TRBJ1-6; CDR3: CASSLGDGRGNSPLHF; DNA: TGCGCCAGCAGCTTGGGTGACGGCAGGGGTAATTCACCCCTCCACTTT
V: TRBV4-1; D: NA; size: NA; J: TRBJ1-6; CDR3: CASSQDDKSWSSYNSPLHF; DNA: TGCGCCAGCAGCCAAGATGATAAGTCCTGGAGCTCCTATAATTCACCCCTCCACTTT
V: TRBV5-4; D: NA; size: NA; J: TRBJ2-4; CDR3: CASSLSGVRNIQYF; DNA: TGTGCCAGCAGCCTCTCAGGGGTGAGAAACATTCAGTACTTC
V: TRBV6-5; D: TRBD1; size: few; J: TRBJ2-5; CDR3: CASSSGTDQETQYF; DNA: TGTGCCAGCAGTTCTGGGACAGATCAAGAGACCCAGTACTTC
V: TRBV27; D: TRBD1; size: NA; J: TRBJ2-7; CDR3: CASRGQGASYEQYF; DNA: TGTGCCAGCAGAGGACAGGGGGCTTCCTACGAGCAGTACTTC
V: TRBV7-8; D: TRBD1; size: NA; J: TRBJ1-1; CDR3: CASSHRQGSTEAFF; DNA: TGTGCCAGCAGCCACAGACAGGGGTCGACTGAAGCTTTCTTT